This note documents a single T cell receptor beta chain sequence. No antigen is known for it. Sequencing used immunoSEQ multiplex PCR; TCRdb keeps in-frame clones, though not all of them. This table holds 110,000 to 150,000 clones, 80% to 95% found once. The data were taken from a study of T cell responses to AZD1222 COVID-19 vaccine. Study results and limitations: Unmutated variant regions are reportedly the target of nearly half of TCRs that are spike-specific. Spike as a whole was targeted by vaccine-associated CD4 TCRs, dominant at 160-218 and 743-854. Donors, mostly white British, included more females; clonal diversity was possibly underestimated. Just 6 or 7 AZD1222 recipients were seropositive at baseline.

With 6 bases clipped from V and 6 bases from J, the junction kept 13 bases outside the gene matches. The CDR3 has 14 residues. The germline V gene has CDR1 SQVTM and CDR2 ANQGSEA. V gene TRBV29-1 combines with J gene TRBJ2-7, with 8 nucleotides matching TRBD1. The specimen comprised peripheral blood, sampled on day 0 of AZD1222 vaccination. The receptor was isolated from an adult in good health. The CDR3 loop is CSVSTGTGSTEQYF. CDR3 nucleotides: TGCAGCGTCAGCACCGGGACAGGCTCCACCGAGCAGTACTTC.